Each of the 19 T cell receptor beta chains below was sequenced from the same sample in a study of T cell clonality in common variable immunodeficiency. These receptors' antigens are unknown. Method: immunoSEQ multiplex PCR; TCRdb's copy keeps in-frame clones and lacks some. The sample has 15,000 to 20,000 clones, none seen only once. General study results and limits: Fewer deletions and N-nucleotide insertions were reportedly seen in common variable immunodeficiency TCR beta sequences.

The sequenced sample was peripheral blood mononuclear cells. These receptors were collected from a human donor with common variable immunodeficiency.

A word on this clone: The CDR3 is cut off 3 residues early in the read; its end comes from the germline J gene. The gene calls are TRBV5-1 and TRBJ2-1; D uncertain. Germline-derived CDR1 and CDR2 are SGHRS and YFSETQ. V lost 3 bases, J lost 5 bases, and 3 bases lay in between. CDR3 length: 11 residues. The part of the CDR3 DNA that was read is TGCGCCAGCAGCTATAACAATGAG. It translates to CASSYNNE. The full CDR3 protein is CASSYNNEQFF. The full variable domain, in which reference TRBV5-1 and TRBJ2-1 provide the parts outside the CDR3, is KAGVTQTPRYLIKTRGQQVTLSCSPISGHRSVSWYQQTPGQGLQFLFEYFSETQRNKGNFPGRFSGRQFSNSRSEMNVSTLELGDSALYLCASSYNNEQFFGPGTRLTVL.

This clone was counted between two and nine times. With the read ending 3 residues before the CDR3 end, the germline J gene is used to fill in that end. V is TRBV6-2 or TRBV6-3 and J is TRBJ2-7; no reliable D call. Deletions cut 2 bases from V and 2 bases from J, with 4 bases between. Germline loops: CDR1 MNHEY, CDR2 SVGEGT. This CDR3 comprises 12 residues. The sequenced part of the CDR3 DNA is TGTGCCAGCAGTTACGCTACCTACGAG. Translated: CASSYATYE. From start to end, the CDR3 is CASSYATYEQYF.

The table lists this clone with a few counts. The read falls 3 residues short of the CDR3 end, and the missing part is taken from the germline J gene. This chain uses TRBV7-9 with TRBJ1-5; the D gene is possibly TRBD1 (6 bases). Germline CDR1 SEHNR, CDR2 FQNEAQ (reference sequence). The CDR3 spans 13 residues. V shed 5 bases and J shed 7 bases, with 12 bases lying between them. The covered CDR3 bases are TGTGCCAGCAGCCTAGGGAGGGGGCAGCCC. Its translation: CASSLGRGQP. The whole CDR3 sequence is CASSLGRGQPQHF.

This clone has only a few counts. The read stops 3 residues short of the end of the CDR3; the missing end is completed from the germline J gene. V usage is TRBV5-1 and J usage is TRBJ1-4, with TRBD1 matching 7 bases. The CDR3 extends over 15 amino acids. V trimming: 4 bases; J trimming: 5 bases; junction bases outside the gene matches: 8. CDR1 is SGHRS, CDR2 YFSETQ, per germline. The part of the CDR3 DNA that was read is TGCGCCAGCAGCCAAAGGGACAGCCGGAATGAAAAA. This codes for CASSQRDSRNEK. The complete CDR3 protein is CASSQRDSRNEKLFF.

This clone is termed medium-sized. The CDR3 goes on 3 residues after the read ends, and that part is filled in from the germline J gene. The chain has TRBV5-4 and TRBJ2-1, with 8 bases identical to TRBD1. V dropped 0 bases and J dropped 7; count of bases not matched to a gene: 6. Looked up from germline, CDR1 is SGHNT and CDR2 is YYREEE (reference sequence). This CDR3 has 15 amino acids. CDR3 region: CASSLGTGMENEQFF. Partial CDR3 DNA: TGTGCCAGCAGCTTGGGGACAGGGATGGAAAATGAG. Full variable domain (rest looked up from reference TRBV5-4 and TRBJ2-1): ETGVTQSPTHLIKTRGQQVTLRCSSQSGHNTVSWYQQALGQGPQFIFQYYREEENGRGNFPPRFSGLQFPNYSSELNVNALELDDSALYLCASSLGTGMENEQFFGPGTRLTVL.

This clone was counted only a few times. The CDR3 goes on 3 residues after the read ends, and that part is filled in from the germline J gene. This chain joins TRBV6-1 and TRBJ2-7; the match to TRBD1 covers 9 bases. Trimming took 1 base from V and 1 from J; bases not matched to a gene: 5. Germline-derived CDR1 and CDR2 are MNHNS and SASEGT. CDR3 length equals 16 residues. CDR3 bases read: TGTGCCAGCAGTGAAGAGGACAGGGGCGCATCCTACGAG. Translating it yields CASSEEDRGASYE. The CDR3, in full, reads CASSEEDRGASYEQYF.

The sample holds many counts of this clone. The missing CDR3 end, 3 residues past where the read stops, is filled in from the germline J gene. This sequence joins TRBV18 and TRBJ2-3, with TRBD2 identical over 8 bases. The germline CDR1 and CDR2 sequences are KGHSH and LQKENI. The CDR3 runs to 15 residues. Trimming took 3 bases from V and 3 from J; bases not matched to a gene: 5. The covered CDR3 bases are TGTGCCAGCTCACCCCTTACTAGCGGAACAGATACG. Protein sequence: CASSPLTSGTDT. The CDR3, in full, reads CASSPLTSGTDTQYF.

This clone occurred many times. The read ends 3 residues shy of where the CDR3 ends; the end is completed using the germline J gene. The chain has TRBV30 and TRBJ1-2, with 12 positions matching TRBD1. The CDR3 extends over 13 amino acids. Per the germline V gene, CDR1 is GTSNPN and CDR2 is SVGIG (reference sequence). V lost 7 bases and J lost 7; bases outside the gene matches: 7. Incomplete CDR3 DNA: TGTGCCTCAGGGACAGGGGGCGCGGTTGGC. It codes for CASGTGGAVG. The full CDR3 reads CASGTGGAVGYTF.

The sequenced part of the CDR3 DNA is TGTGCCAGCAGCTTTTATCGGGATACG. Amino acids: CASSFYRDT. The full CDR3 sequence reads CASSFYRDTQYF. The chain couples TRBV7-2 to TRBJ2-3; D remains ambiguous. The read terminates 3 residues ahead of where the CDR3 ends, so the germline J gene completes it. Looked up from germline, CDR1 is SGHTA and CDR2 is FQGNSA. Trimming took off 3 bases at V and 6 bases at J, with 7 bases between the two ends. The CDR3 is made up of 12 amino acids.

This clone was counted ten times or more. The CDR3 goes on 3 residues after the read ends, and that part is filled in from the germline J gene. V gene TRBV5-1 combines with J gene TRBJ2-5; 11 bases match TRBD1. V gave up 4 bases and J gave up 3 bases; unmatched junction bases: 2. The CDR3 has 14 amino acids. Looked up from germline, CDR1 is SGHRS and CDR2 is YFSETQ. CDR3 DNA, as far as it was read: TGCGCCAGCAGCGGGACAGGGGGGGAAGAGACC. This translates into CASSGTGGEET. The whole CDR3 is CASSGTGGEETQYF. The full variable domain, rest sourced from reference TRBV5-1 and TRBJ2-5, is KAGVTQTPRYLIKTRGQQVTLSCSPISGHRSVSWYQQTPGQGLQFLFEYFSETQRNKGNFPGRFSGRQFSNSRSEMNVSTLELGDSALYLCASSGTGGEETQYFGPGTRLLVL.

At least ten counts were recorded for this clone. From the germline J gene comes the end of the CDR3, since the read stops 3 residues before it. J is TRBJ2-4 and V is TRBV18; maybe TRBD1 (6 bases). There are 16 residues in the CDR3. The V gene's germline CDR1 is KGHSH and CDR2 LQKENI. The CDR3: CASSPPGTPTMNLQYF. Partial CDR3 DNA: TGTGCCAGCTCACCACCTGGGACACCTACTATGAATCTT.

This clone was seen many times. The CDR3 end falls 3 residues outside the read, so it is completed with the germline J gene. The chain recombines TRBV19 with TRBJ1-1, with D perhaps matching TRBD1 (6 bases). This CDR3 is built from 15 residues. Germline CDR1 LNHDA, CDR2 SQIVND (reference sequence). Trimming removed 3 bases from V and 4 bases from J, with 15 bases in between. CDR3 sequence reads: CASSMVGGRGTEAFF. Incomplete CDR3 DNA: TGTGCCAGTAGTATGGTGGGGGGGCGAGGCACTGAA.

There are a few counts of this clone. Read sequence stops 3 residues before the CDR3 end, and the germline J gene provides the missing end. This sequence joins TRBV18 and TRBJ1-3; no firm D call. Trimming removed 1 base from V and 0 bases from J, with 10 bases in between. The CDR3 has 16 amino acids. Germline lookup yields CDR1 KGHSH and CDR2 LQKENI. The CDR3 loop reads CASSPLPIHSGNTIYF. The sequenced part of the CDR3 DNA is TGTGCCAGCTCACCACTTCCCATACACTCTGGAAACACC.

This clone was recorded many times. The CDR3 end is not reached by the read, which stops 3 residues before it; the germline J gene fills it in. The rearrangement links TRBV10-1 to TRBJ2-4; 8 bases align to TRBD1. This CDR3 contains 17 residues. Per germline, CDR1 WNHNN and CDR2 SYGVQD (reference sequence). The CDR3 spells CASSESRPETGESPQYF. The covered CDR3 bases are TGCGCCAGCAGTGAGTCGCGTCCAGAGACAGGGGAATCCCCT.

This clone was observed many times. The read halts 3 residues ahead of the CDR3 end, with the missing end drawn from the germline J gene. This chain uses TRBV7-3 with TRBJ2-1; 8 bases match TRBD2. The CDR3 has 15 residues. From germline, CDR1 is SGHTA and CDR2 FQGTGA. After removal of 5 bases from V and 4 bases from J, the junction contained 7 bases not matched to a gene. The sequenced part of the CDR3 DNA is TGTGCCAGCAGCCTATTGACTAGCGCTTACAATGAG. Translating gives CASSLLTSAYNE. In full, the CDR3 reads CASSLLTSAYNEQFF.

This clone came up many times. The read terminates 3 residues before the CDR3 end, so the remaining end is supplied by the germline J gene. The chain joins TRBV7-3 to TRBJ2-5; maybe TRBD2 (5 bases). The V end was cut by 1 base, the J end by 3 bases, with 6 bases between. The CDR3 spans 13 residues. The germline gives CDR1 SGHTA, CDR2 FQGTGA. The sequenced part of the CDR3 DNA is TGTGCCAGCAGCTTAATGCGGGAAGAGACC. Translation gives CASSLMREET. The entire CDR3 sequence reads CASSLMREETQYF.

This clone appeared many times. The CDR3 extends 3 residues past the end of the read, so its final part is completed from the germline J gene. The gene calls are TRBV18 and TRBJ1-6; D possibly corresponds to TRBD1 (6 bases). The CDR3 extends over 14 amino acids. Trimming took 3 bases from V and 6 from J, leaving 9 bases between them. Germline CDR1 KGHSH, CDR2 LQKENI. The part of the CDR3 DNA that was read is TGTGCCAGCTCACCGATGGACAGTAATTCACCC. Its protein is CASSPMDSNSP. The whole CDR3 protein is CASSPMDSNSPLHF.

This clone was found many times. The CDR3 goes on 3 residues after the read ends, and that part is filled in from the germline J gene. The V and J genes are TRBV20-1 and TRBJ2-3, with D possibly TRBD2 on 5 matching bases. V was trimmed by 1 base and J by 6 bases, leaving 14 bases between them. The length of the CDR3 is 14 residues. The germline V gene encodes CDR1 DFQATT and CDR2 SNEGSKA (reference sequence). The covered CDR3 bases are TGCAGTGCTAGAGTCCAGCGGACTGGGGATACG. Protein sequence: CSARVQRTGDT. The complete CDR3 protein is CSARVQRTGDTQYF.

This chain's CDR3 is CASSKPTGANSPLHF. Incomplete CDR3 DNA: TGTGCCAGCAGCAAACCGACAGGAGCCAATTCACCC. The chain uses TRBV6-2 or TRBV6-3 and TRBJ1-6; D is possibly TRBD1 (6 bases). Sequencing ends 3 residues short of the CDR3 end; the germline J gene provides the rest. CDR1 is MNHEY and CDR2 is SVGEGT in the germline V gene. Trimming removed 6 bases at V and 7 bases at J, with 16 bases between. The CDR3 is 15 amino acids.